A selection of T cell receptor beta chains follows, all from one sample in a study of blood T cell repertoires in COVID-19. Measured with immunoSEQ multiplex PCR; TCRdb has only the in-frame clones, and not every one. The repertoire holds about 360,000 clones, with approximately 86% as singletons. The sample consisted of peripheral blood. These receptors all come from a human donor in a cohort sampled during active COVID-19. The CDR3 runs from the conserved cysteine through the conserved F or W. Fields, in order: clone size, J gene, V gene, D gene, CDR3 DNA, CDR3 protein. The D gene is left open where the match is weak. The listing skips clone size in some rows; elsewhere it reads once, few, many or a size class.

clone size: NA
J gene: TRBJ2-5
V gene: TRBV29-1
D gene: TRBD2
CDR3 DNA: TGCAGCGGGACTAGCGGAGGACAAGAGACCCAGTACTTC
CDR3 protein: CSGTSGGQETQYF

clone size: NA
J gene: TRBJ2-7
V gene: TRBV7-2
D gene: TRBD2
CDR3 DNA: TGTGCCAGCAGCGTCGCTAGCGGGAGCTCCTACGAGCAGTACTTC
CDR3 protein: CASSVASGSSYEQYF

clone size: NA
J gene: TRBJ2-2
V gene: TRBV5-1
D gene: NA
CDR3 DNA: TGCGCCAGCAGCTTGTTGGTTAGCGGAGACACCGGGGAGCTGTTTTTT
CDR3 protein: CASSLLVSGDTGELFF

clone size: NA
J gene: TRBJ1-4
V gene: TRBV2
D gene: NA
CDR3 DNA: TGTGCCAGCAGTGAGACAGCAGCAACTAATGAAAAACTGTTTTTT
CDR3 protein: CASSETAATNEKLFF

clone size: once
J gene: TRBJ2-3
V gene: TRBV6-2/TRBV6-3
D gene: NA
CDR3 DNA: TGTGCCAGCAGTTATGAGAGCACAGATACGCAGTATTTT
CDR3 protein: CASSYESTDTQYF

clone size: few
J gene: TRBJ1-2
V gene: TRBV7-8
D gene: NA
CDR3 DNA: TGTGCCAGCAGCTCCAATGGGCAGACTGGCTACACCTTC
CDR3 protein: CASSSNGQTGYTF

clone size: NA
J gene: TRBJ1-2
V gene: TRBV3-1/TRBV3-2
D gene: TRBD1
CDR3 DNA: TGTGCCAGCAGCCAAGTCAGGACAGGGGGTGGCTACACCTTC
CDR3 protein: CASSQVRTGGGYTF

clone size: NA
J gene: TRBJ1-2
V gene: TRBV11-2
D gene: NA
CDR3 DNA: TGTGCCAGCTCCTTAAACCTTTTAGCTAACTATGGCTACACCTTC
CDR3 protein: CASSLNLLANYGYTF

clone size: NA
J gene: TRBJ2-2
V gene: TRBV11-2
D gene: NA
CDR3 DNA: TGTGCCAGCAGCCTAAACAGGGTACAGGGCGGGGAGCTGTTTTTT
CDR3 protein: CASSLNRVQGGELFF

clone size: NA
J gene: TRBJ2-7
V gene: TRBV30
D gene: TRBD2
CDR3 DNA: TGTGCCTGGACCCATGGGGGGGTCGAGCAGTACTTC
CDR3 protein: CAWTHGGVEQYF

clone size: NA
J gene: TRBJ1-2
V gene: TRBV5-1
D gene: TRBD1
CDR3 DNA: TGCGCCAGCAGCTCAGGACAGGGACAGGGGGCGGAATATGGCTACACCTTC
CDR3 protein: CASSSGQGQGAEYGYTF

clone size: NA
J gene: TRBJ2-7
V gene: TRBV27
D gene: TRBD1
CDR3 DNA: TGTGCCAGTGCACCCCTAGGGCAGGGGGCTACATACGAGCAGTACTTC
CDR3 protein: CASAPLGQGATYEQYF

clone size: NA
J gene: TRBJ2-1
V gene: TRBV7-9
D gene: NA
CDR3 DNA: TGTGCCAGCAGCTCCAATCGGTTGGAGGGACCCACCGAGAACAATGAGCAGTTCTTC
CDR3 protein: CASSSNRLEGPTENNEQFF

clone size: NA
J gene: TRBJ2-6
V gene: TRBV25-1
D gene: NA
CDR3 DNA: TGTGCCAGCAGTGAGGGAGTGGGGGCCCCTGACGTCCTGACTTTC
CDR3 protein: CASSEGVGAPDVLTF

clone size: NA
J gene: TRBJ2-6
V gene: TRBV6-1
D gene: NA
CDR3 DNA: TGTGCCAGCAGTGAAAGGGGGGGGCTCCACTCTGGGGCCAACGTCCTGACTTTC
CDR3 protein: CASSERGGLHSGANVLTF

clone size: once
J gene: TRBJ1-4
V gene: TRBV12-3/TRBV12-4
D gene: NA
CDR3 DNA: TGTGCCAGCAGTTCCGAGGTACCTGAAAAACTGTTTTTT
CDR3 protein: CASSSEVPEKLFF

clone size: NA
J gene: TRBJ2-2
V gene: TRBV18
D gene: NA
CDR3 DNA: TGTGCCAGCTCAGAGACAGCGAACACCGGGGAGCTGTTTTTT
CDR3 protein: CASSETANTGELFF

clone size: NA
J gene: TRBJ1-2
V gene: TRBV10-3
D gene: NA
CDR3 DNA: TGTGCCATCAGTGGGGGAGGATGGACGGGATCTAACTATGGCTACACCTTC
CDR3 protein: CAISGGGWTGSNYGYTF

clone size: NA
J gene: TRBJ2-2
V gene: TRBV6-5
D gene: TRBD2
CDR3 DNA: TGTGCCAGCAAGCGGGATACTAACACCGGGGAGCTGTTTTTT
CDR3 protein: CASKRDTNTGELFF

clone size: NA
J gene: TRBJ1-2
V gene: TRBV27
D gene: TRBD1
CDR3 DNA: TGTGCCAGCAGTTTATATTTTGAGTGGGGGACAGGGCCGACCTATGGCTACACCTTC
CDR3 protein: CASSLYFEWGTGPTYGYTF

clone size: NA
J gene: TRBJ1-4
V gene: TRBV3-1/TRBV3-2
D gene: TRBD1
CDR3 DNA: TGTGCCAGCAGCCAACCCGGCAGGGGGCTAGCTAATGAAAAACTGTTTTTT
CDR3 protein: CASSQPGRGLANEKLFF

clone size: once
J gene: TRBJ1-1
V gene: TRBV7-3
D gene: TRBD1
CDR3 DNA: TGTGCCAGCAGCTTGACCAGGGGGAAGTACACTGAAGCTTTCTTT
CDR3 protein: CASSLTRGKYTEAFF

clone size: NA
J gene: TRBJ2-2
V gene: TRBV5-1
D gene: NA
CDR3 DNA: TGCGCCAGCAGCTTGGCGAGCACCGGGGAGCTGTTTTTT
CDR3 protein: CASSLASTGELFF

clone size: NA
J gene: TRBJ2-1
V gene: TRBV4-2
D gene: TRBD1
CDR3 DNA: TGTGCCAGCAGCCAAGCCGGGACAGTAGACTACAATGAGCAGTTCTTC
CDR3 protein: CASSQAGTVDYNEQFF

clone size: NA
J gene: TRBJ2-5
V gene: TRBV2
D gene: NA
CDR3 DNA: TGTGCCAGCAGTTTTAGCGCGGTTGGCGCCCAGTACTTC
CDR3 protein: CASSFSAVGAQYF

clone size: NA
J gene: TRBJ1-2
V gene: TRBV7-2
D gene: NA
CDR3 DNA: TGTGCCAGCCGACAGATGGGGGCCCGCCCTCCTAACTATGGCTACACCTTC
CDR3 protein: CASRQMGARPPNYGYTF

clone size: NA
J gene: TRBJ2-3
V gene: TRBV24-1
D gene: TRBD2
CDR3 DNA: TGTGCCACGGGACTAGCGGGAGGCGAGACTAGCACAGATACGCAGTATTTT
CDR3 protein: CATGLAGGETSTDTQYF

clone size: NA
J gene: TRBJ2-7
V gene: TRBV5-4
D gene: TRBD1
CDR3 DNA: TGTGCCAGCAGCTTGGATCGGGGACAGACCTACGAGCAGTACTTC
CDR3 protein: CASSLDRGQTYEQYF

clone size: NA
J gene: TRBJ1-5
V gene: TRBV6-2/TRBV6-3
D gene: NA
CDR3 DNA: TGTGCCAGCAGTTACTCCGGACACACTTGGGATCAGCCCCAGCATTTT
CDR3 protein: CASSYSGHTWDQPQHF

clone size: NA
J gene: TRBJ2-5
V gene: TRBV11-2
D gene: NA
CDR3 DNA: TGTGCCAGCAGCCGTATGGGACTCACTGAAGAGACCCAGTACTTC
CDR3 protein: CASSRMGLTEETQYF

clone size: NA
J gene: TRBJ2-3
V gene: TRBV2
D gene: TRBD2
CDR3 DNA: TGTGCCAGCGTACTAGCGGGAGTAGGAGATACGCAGTATTTT
CDR3 protein: CASVLAGVGDTQYF

clone size: once
J gene: TRBJ2-7
V gene: TRBV5-1
D gene: TRBD2
CDR3 DNA: TGCGCCAGCAGCTTGCCTAGCGGGGGGGCCGAGGACGAGCAGTACTTC
CDR3 protein: CASSLPSGGAEDEQYF

clone size: NA
J gene: TRBJ2-1
V gene: TRBV5-1
D gene: NA
CDR3 DNA: TGCGCCAGCAGCTTGGCCAGCCGGAGCTCCTACAATGAGCAGTTCTTC
CDR3 protein: CASSLASRSSYNEQFF

clone size: NA
J gene: TRBJ2-1
V gene: TRBV16
D gene: TRBD1
CDR3 DNA: TGTGCCAGCAGCCACGACAGGGTGGGGGAGCAGTTCTTC
CDR3 protein: CASSHDRVGEQFF

clone size: NA
J gene: TRBJ1-5
V gene: TRBV5-6
D gene: TRBD1
CDR3 DNA: TGTGCCAGCAGCTTAGGCAGGGGGCGAAGGAGCAATCAGCCCCAGCATTTT
CDR3 protein: CASSLGRGRRSNQPQHF

clone size: NA
J gene: TRBJ2-3
V gene: TRBV7-9
D gene: TRBD2
CDR3 DNA: TGTGCCAGCAGCTTCCCGCAGCGGGAGGCCGGCACAGATACGCAGTATTTT
CDR3 protein: CASSFPQREAGTDTQYF

clone size: NA
J gene: TRBJ1-3
V gene: TRBV5-1
D gene: TRBD1
CDR3 DNA: TGCGCCAGCAGCTGGGGACAGAGCTCTGGAAACACCATATATTTT
CDR3 protein: CASSWGQSSGNTIYF

clone size: NA
J gene: TRBJ2-1
V gene: TRBV9
D gene: TRBD1
CDR3 DNA: TGTGCCAGCAGCTTAGGACAGGGCTCCTACAATGAGCAGTTCTTC
CDR3 protein: CASSLGQGSYNEQFF

clone size: NA
J gene: TRBJ2-3
V gene: TRBV27
D gene: NA
CDR3 DNA: TGTGCCAGCAGTTCTAGCGTGGCTACGCAGTATTTT
CDR3 protein: CASSSSVATQYF

clone size: NA
J gene: TRBJ2-7
V gene: TRBV6-1
D gene: NA
CDR3 DNA: TGTGCCAGCAGTGATAGTGTGGAGTACGAGCAGTACTTC
CDR3 protein: CASSDSVEYEQYF

clone size: NA
J gene: TRBJ2-7
V gene: TRBV28
D gene: TRBD2
CDR3 DNA: TGTGCCAGTAAATCTAGCGGGGACCCCTACGAGCAGTACTTC
CDR3 protein: CASKSSGDPYEQYF

clone size: NA
J gene: TRBJ2-3
V gene: TRBV29-1
D gene: NA
CDR3 DNA: TGCAGCTCTATACAGGAGGGGCACGGCACAGATACGCAGTATTTT
CDR3 protein: CSSIQEGHGTDTQYF

clone size: NA
J gene: TRBJ1-1
V gene: TRBV25-1
D gene: TRBD1
CDR3 DNA: TGTGCCAGCAGTACACACAGGGGGCCTGGCACTGAAGCTTTCTTT
CDR3 protein: CASSTHRGPGTEAFF

clone size: few
J gene: TRBJ1-2
V gene: TRBV7-3
D gene: TRBD1
CDR3 DNA: TGTGCCAGCAGCTTACTAAGGGACAGGGGGGCAGGTGGCTACACCTTC
CDR3 protein: CASSLLRDRGAGGYTF

clone size: once
J gene: TRBJ2-3
V gene: TRBV19
D gene: TRBD2
CDR3 DNA: TGTGCCAGTAGTGTTGTAGCGGGCTCCCCTAGCACAGATACGCAGTATTTT
CDR3 protein: CASSVVAGSPSTDTQYF

clone size: once
J gene: TRBJ1-2
V gene: TRBV12-3/TRBV12-4
D gene: TRBD1
CDR3 DNA: TGTGCCAGCAGATTGGACAGGAACTATGGCTACACCTTC
CDR3 protein: CASRLDRNYGYTF

clone size: NA
J gene: TRBJ2-7
V gene: TRBV6-5
D gene: NA
CDR3 DNA: TGTGCCAGCGCTCGTGGGACTCCCGTTTCCTACGAGCAGTACTTC
CDR3 protein: CASARGTPVSYEQYF

clone size: NA
J gene: TRBJ1-4
V gene: TRBV6-5
D gene: NA
CDR3 DNA: TGTGCCAGCAGCCCAGGGTGGAGTAATGAAAAACTGTTTTTT
CDR3 protein: CASSPGWSNEKLFF